One sample yielded the 24 T cell receptor beta chains listed below, sequenced in a study of cytomegalovirus exposure and HLA in healthy donors. 13 Jbeta primers and 60 Vbeta primers were used for the PCR. Profiled with immunoSEQ multiplex PCR; TCRdb holds only in-frame clones, not every one. The sample's table shows approximately 140,000 clones. Material: PBMCs. The origin of the receptors is a woman aged 45-65 years in good health and CMV-seronegative.

The V gene is TRBV10-1, the J gene TRBJ2-2, with a tentative D call TRBD2 (6 bases). Trimming took off 6 bases at V and 3 bases at J, with 20 bases between the two ends. CDR1 is WNHNN, CDR2 SYGVQD, per germline (reference sequence). The CDR3 is made up of 17 amino acids. CDR3 sequence: CASRLAELEVDTGELFF. Here the CDR3 DNA reads TGCGCCAGCAGATTAGCGGAGCTAGAGGTGGACACCGGGGAGCTGTTTTTT.

The rearrangement links TRBV6-6 to TRBJ2-7, with TRBD2 matching 8 bases. Germline trimming cut 5 bases from V and 7 bases from J; bases unmatched to any gene: 7. CDR1 MNHNY and CDR2 SVGAGI come from the germline V gene (reference sequence). The CDR3 is made up of 13 amino acids. The CDR3 loop is CASSTSGGREQYF. Written as DNA, the CDR3 is TGTGCCAGCAGTACATCGGGGGGGAGGGAGCAGTACTTC.

The chain joins TRBV18 to TRBJ1-3; 8 bases fit TRBD1. The CDR3 covers 15 residues. V was clipped by 6 bases and J by 4 bases; unmatched bases: 8. Germline V gene sequence: CDR1 KGHSH, CDR2 LQKENI. The CDR3, as DNA: TGTGCCAGCTCCGATCAGGGGGCAGGAGGAAACACCATATATTTT. It translates to CASSDQGAGGNTIYF.

In DNA, the CDR3 is TGCGCCAGCAGCCAAGGCGGCAGGGGGGAGACCCAGTACTTC. Translated: CASSQGGRGETQYF. The chain carries TRBV4-3 and TRBJ2-5; TRBD1 agrees at 7 bases. The V and J ends lost 1 base and 5 bases, in that order; junction bases with no gene match: 4. This CDR3 is 14 amino acids long. Germline CDR1 LGHNA, CDR2 YSLEER.

The chain has TRBV4-2 and TRBJ2-1, with 15 nucleotides matching TRBD2. The V and J ends lost 3 bases and 0 bases, in that order; junction bases with no gene match: 3. CDR3 size: 18 residues. Germline-derived CDR1 and CDR2 are LGHNA and YNFKEQ. This CDR3 reads CASSQGTSGRLSYNEQFF. In DNA, the CDR3 is TGTGCCAGCAGCCAGGGGACTAGCGGGAGGCTCTCCTACAATGAGCAGTTCTTC.

The chain is built from TRBV7-9 and TRBJ2-5; tentatively, D is TRBD1 (6 bases). Germline CDR1 is SEHNR and CDR2 is FQNEAQ (reference sequence). V lost 0 bases and J lost 4, with 6 bases in between. There are 13 residues in the CDR3. The CDR3 sequence: CASSLAGAETQYF. The CDR3 nucleotides are TGTGCCAGCAGCTTAGCGGGGGCAGAGACCCAGTACTTC.

The chain has TRBV5-1 and TRBJ1-1, with D possibly TRBD1 on 5 matching bases. Germline values: CDR1 SGHRS, CDR2 YFSETQ. V dropped 2 bases and J dropped 1 base, with 15 bases sitting between them. The CDR3 runs to 16 residues. The DNA of the CDR3 is TGCGCCAGCAGCTTTTCGAACCCCGACAGGAACACTGAAGCTTTCTTT. It translates to CASSFSNPDRNTEAFF.

The chain combines TRBV5-1 with TRBJ2-1; TRBD2 matches 12 bases. Looked up from germline, CDR1 is SGHRS and CDR2 is YFSETQ. CDR3 size: 20 residues. The V gene end was trimmed by 1 base and the J gene end by 0 bases; junction bases not matched to a gene: 11. DNA for the CDR3: TGCGCCAGCAGCTTGTTGGGGCTAGCGGGAGGGCTTAGCTCCTACAATGAGCAGTTCTTC. Encoded protein: CASSLLGLAGGLSSYNEQFF.

The chain recombines TRBV13 with TRBJ2-5; TRBD2 agrees at 10 bases. This CDR3 spans 17 amino acids. With V trimmed by 0 bases and J by 0 bases, 4 bases remained unmatched. CDR1 PRHDT and CDR2 FYEKMQ come from the germline V gene (reference sequence). In DNA, the CDR3 is TGTGCCAGCAGCTTAGGGGTTGGACTAGCGGACCAAGAGACCCAGTACTTC. It translates to CASSLGVGLADQETQYF. The full variable domain, in which reference TRBV13 and TRBJ2-5 provide the parts outside the CDR3, is AAGVIQSPRHLIKEKRETATLKCYPIPRHDTVYWYQQGPGQDPQFLISFYEKMQSDKGSIPDRFSAQQFSDYHSELNMSSLELGDSALYFCASSLGVGLADQETQYFGPGTRLLVL.

J is TRBJ1-5 and V is TRBV6-5; perhaps TRBD1 as D (6 bases). Trimming removed 5 bases at V and 6 bases at J, with 11 bases between. The CDR3 totals 13 residues. The germline V gene encodes CDR1 MNHEY and CDR2 SVGAGI. The CDR3 nucleotides are TGTGCCAGCAGTAAGGACAGAACTCAGCCCCAGCATTTT. It codes for CASSKDRTQPQHF.

The chain links TRBV19 to TRBJ1-5; TRBD1 matches 8 bases. The length of the CDR3 is 14 residues. Germline V gene lookup returns CDR1 LNHDA and CDR2 SQIVND (reference sequence). With 6 bases clipped from V and 2 bases from J, the junction kept 3 bases outside the gene matches. CDR3 protein: CASSPTGGNQPQHF. DNA for the CDR3: TGTGCCAGTAGCCCGACAGGGGGCAATCAGCCCCAGCATTTT.

This chain joins TRBV5-6 and TRBJ2-7; 7 positions agree with TRBD1. After removal of 4 bases from V and 2 bases from J, the junction contained 6 bases not matched to a gene. From germline, CDR1 is SGHDT and CDR2 YYEEEE. There are 14 residues in the CDR3. Here the CDR3 DNA reads TGTGCCAGCAGCCCCTGGGACAGCCCCTACGAGCAGTACTTC. This codes for CASSPWDSPYEQYF.

V and J are TRBV25-1 and TRBJ2-1, with 12 nucleotides matching TRBD2. Germline CDR1 MGHDK, CDR2 SYGVNS. This CDR3 has 15 amino acids. Unmatched junction bases numbered 8, after V lost 4 bases and J lost 10 bases. The CDR3 loop reads CASSAGLAGKKEQFF. CDR3 bases: TGTGCCAGCAGTGCGGGACTAGCGGGCAAAAAGGAGCAGTTCTTC.

This chain links TRBV5-1 with TRBJ2-1; D is uncertain. The CDR3 extends over 14 amino acids. Per the germline V gene, CDR1 is SGHRS and CDR2 is YFSETQ. Between the trimmed V and J ends, which lost 0 bases and 1 base, there was a span of 5 bases. The CDR3 bases are TGCGCCAGCAGCTTGGAACAGTCCTACAATGAGCAGTTCTTC. Translated, it gives CASSLEQSYNEQFF. Variable domain in full (rest from reference TRBV5-1 and TRBJ2-1): KAGVTQTPRYLIKTRGQQVTLSCSPISGHRSVSWYQQTPGQGLQFLFEYFSETQRNKGNFPGRFSGRQFSNSRSEMNVSTLELGDSALYLCASSLEQSYNEQFFGPGTRLTVL.

The chain carries TRBV19 and TRBJ2-2; 9 bases line up with TRBD1. Germline assignment: CDR1 LNHDA and CDR2 SQIVND (reference sequence). This CDR3 spans 15 amino acids. V lost 6 bases to trimming and J lost 3 bases; unmatched junction nucleotides: 5. CDR3 amino acids: CASSPGQGYTGELFF. The DNA of the CDR3 is TGTGCCAGTAGCCCGGGACAGGGCTACACCGGGGAGCTGTTTTTT.

The chain has TRBV4-1 and TRBJ1-5; weak D call: TRBD1 (5 bases). Trimming left V 1 base short and J 4 bases short, with 11 bases between. In germline, CDR1 is MGHRA, CDR2 YSYEKL. The CDR3 totals 15 residues. CDR3 coding DNA: TGCGCCAGCAGCCAAGGGGGCCGGAGTAATCAGCCCCAGCATTTT. Its translation is CASSQGGRSNQPQHF.

J is TRBJ2-1 and V is TRBV4-3, with 8 positions matching TRBD2. Trimming took 0 bases from V and 8 from J; bases not matched to a gene: 12. The CDR3 consists of 17 residues. Germline-derived CDR1 and CDR2 are LGHNA and YSLEER. This chain's CDR3 is CASSQDWGTRVWYEQFF. The CDR3 DNA sequence: TGCGCCAGCAGCCAAGATTGGGGGACTAGAGTTTGGTATGAGCAGTTCTTC.

This rearrangement joins TRBV15 to TRBJ2-6; D uncertain. V lost 8 bases and J 0 bases, leaving 5 bases between the germline ends. CDR3 length equals 13 residues. Looked up from germline, CDR1 is LNHNV and CDR2 is YYDKDF (reference sequence). CDR3 in amino acids: CATESSGANVLTF. The CDR3, as DNA: TGTGCCACCGAGAGCTCTGGGGCCAACGTCCTGACTTTC.

The chain couples TRBV30 to TRBJ2-5, with TRBD2 matching over 10 bases. The CDR3 is 14 amino acids. V lost 3 bases to trimming and J lost 3 bases; unmatched junction nucleotides: 4. Germline lookup yields CDR1 GTSNPN and CDR2 SVGIG (reference sequence). The DNA for the CDR3 is TGTGCCTGGAGCCCGGGGACTAGCGAAGAGACCCAGTACTTC. It codes for CAWSPGTSEETQYF.

The chain carries TRBV7-9 and TRBJ2-3; 9 bases agree with TRBD2. Germline values: CDR1 SEHNR, CDR2 FQNEAQ (reference sequence). The CDR3 runs 15 residues. J gave up 4 bases and V 5 bases, and 7 bases lay outside the gene matches. CDR3 nucleotides: TGTGCCAGCAGCCTTATAGCGGGAGAAGCAGATACGCAGTATTTT. Translating it yields CASSLIAGEADTQYF.

This chain links TRBV6-1 with TRBJ1-5; a weak D match, TRBD1 (6 bases). The CDR3 runs to 17 residues. The V end was cut by 4 bases, the J end by 0 bases, with 16 bases between. From germline, CDR1 is MNHNS and CDR2 SASEGT. CDR3 protein: CASSGAGGASSNQPQHF. CDR3 DNA: TGTGCCAGCAGTGGGGCGGGGGGCGCGAGTAGCAATCAGCCCCAGCATTTT.

The rearrangement joins TRBV19 to TRBJ2-5; no reliable D call. V gave up 3 bases and J gave up 1 base, with 12 bases separating them. Germline CDR1 reads LNHDA; CDR2 reads SQIVND (reference sequence). The CDR3 consists of 15 residues. CDR3 protein: CASSMLGSTQETQYF. CDR3 in DNA: TGTGCCAGTAGTATGCTCGGGTCAACCCAAGAGACCCAGTACTTC.

The rearrangement links TRBV4-1 to TRBJ2-1, with 8 bases that match TRBD2. The J segment lost 4 bases and the V segment lost 4 bases, leaving 12 bases of the junction unmatched. Looked up from germline, CDR1 is MGHRA and CDR2 is YSYEKL. The CDR3 is 17 amino acids. The CDR3 reads CASSRLPGLGVYNEQFF. CDR3 DNA: TGCGCCAGCAGCCGACTACCGGGACTAGGGGTTTACAATGAGCAGTTCTTC.

The genes are TRBV29-1 and TRBJ2-1; tentatively, D is TRBD1 (6 bases). Trimming removed 3 bases from V and 8 bases from J, with 8 bases in between. The CDR3 length is 11 residues. Germline V CDR1 and CDR2: SQVTM, ANQGSEA. CDR3 protein: CSVDGGDEQFF. In DNA, the CDR3 is TGCAGCGTTGATGGGGGCGATGAGCAGTTCTTC.